Listed below are T cell receptor beta chains from one sample, sequenced in a study of Graves' ophthalmopathy and Graves' hyperthyroidism. TCRdb processed the multiplex PCR reads anew with MiXCR; each CDR3 protein has one entry. Here the sample spans almost 750,000 distinct CDR3 sequences, roughly 40% being singletons. The sequencing sample was made of peripheral blood. The receptors originated from an adult man with Graves' ophthalmopathy. Both conserved end residues are part of each CDR3. Fields, in order: V gene, clone size, J gene, D gene, CDR3 protein, CDR3 DNA. A D gene is named only where the DNA matches it firmly. Clone sizes are given selectively: once, few, many, or a class where the clone is expanded.

TRBV19,-,TRBJ1-5,TRBD1,CASRTGQSIGGNQPQHF,TGTGCCAGTAGGACGGGACAGTCCATCGGGGGCAATCAGCCCCAGCATTTT
TRBV2,-,TRBJ1-2,-,CASARLVGGYTF,TGTGCCAGCGCCCGGCTAGTGGGAGGCTACACCTTC
TRBV5-4,few,TRBJ2-7,TRBD2,CASSSGGLAVYEQYF,TGTGCCAGCAGCTCGGGTGGACTAGCTGTTTACGAGCAGTACTTC
TRBV7-8,many,TRBJ2-6,-,CASSEDSGANVLTF,TGTGCCAGCAGCGAGGACTCTGGGGCCAACGTCCTGACTTTC
TRBV19,-,TRBJ1-6,TRBD1,CASAPGQPNSPLHF,TGTGCCAGTGCCCCGGGACAGCCCAATTCACCCCTCCACTTT
TRBV15,-,TRBJ2-5,TRBD1,CATSNRTGGLGETQYF,TGTGCCACCAGCAACCGGACAGGGGGCCTAGGGGAGACCCAGTACTTC
TRBV5-4,once,TRBJ1-5,-,CASSRSGGTNQPQHF,TGTGCCAGCAGCCGTTCCGGAGGGACCAATCAGCCCCAGCATTTT
TRBV7-9,few,TRBJ2-5,TRBD1,CASSPGTGGAQKTQYF,TGTGCCAGCAGCCCTGGGACAGGGGGCGCGCAAAAGACCCAGTACTTC
TRBV25-1,-,TRBJ1-1,-,CASSPPGAPAFF,TGTGCCAGCAGTCCGCCTGGGGCCCCGGCTTTCTTT
TRBV10-3,many,TRBJ1-1,-,CATGQSNTEAFF,TGTGCCACCGGACAGTCGAACACTGAAGCTTTCTTT
TRBV6-1,-,TRBJ1-4,-,CASSDWTDLTTNEKLFF,TGTGCCAGCAGTGATTGGACAGACCTGACAACTAATGAAAAACTGTTTTTT
TRBV29-1,-,TRBJ2-7,TRBD1,CSQTGQGAYEQYF,TGCAGCCAAACCGGACAGGGCGCCTACGAGCAGTACTTC
TRBV7-2,few,TRBJ1-2,TRBD1,CASSLARQGGYYGYTF,TGTGCCAGCAGCTTAGCGCGCCAGGGGGGATACTATGGCTACACCTTC
TRBV7-9,few,TRBJ2-6,-,CASSSQTAFLSGANVLTF,TGTGCCAGCAGCTCTCAGACAGCATTCCTCTCTGGGGCCAACGTCCTGACTTTC
TRBV10-1,many,TRBJ2-2,TRBD1,CASGLDDRGTGELFF,TGCGCCAGCGGTCTCGATGACAGGGGAACCGGGGAGCTGTTTTTT
TRBV25-1,once,TRBJ1-1,-,CARVGGVVTEAFF,TGTGCTAGAGTGGGGGGGGTCGTCACTGAAGCTTTCTTT
TRBV5-1,-,TRBJ2-7,TRBD2,CASSLGASGLTYEQYF,TGCGCCAGCAGCTTGGGTGCTAGCGGTCTCACCTACGAGCAGTACTTC
TRBV5-6,-,TRBJ1-2,-,CASSSLGPEYGYTF,TGTGCCAGCAGCTCACTGGGACCTGAGTATGGCTACACCTTC
TRBV7-9,many,TRBJ2-7,-,CASSDLLAGASEQYF,TGTGCCAGCAGCGACCTCCTGGCGGGGGCTAGCGAGCAGTACTTC
TRBV20-1,many,TRBJ2-7,TRBD2,CSARLAGGFYEQYF,TGCAGTGCTAGACTAGCGGGAGGGTTTTACGAGCAGTACTTC
TRBV11-2,few,TRBJ2-7,-,CASSLLQYAYEQYF,TGTGCCAGCAGCTTATTACAGTATGCCTACGAGCAGTACTTC
TRBV7-2,-,TRBJ2-5,TRBD2,CASSLTGGTSGMAETQYF,TGTGCCAGCAGCTTAACCGGGGGGACTAGCGGGATGGCGGAGACCCAGTACTTC
TRBV25-1,many,TRBJ1-2,-,CASSEPRGYGYTF,TGTGCCAGCAGTGAGCCCCGGGGCTATGGCTACACCTTC
TRBV11-2,once,TRBJ2-1,-,CASSFQNPGLEQFF,TGTGCCAGCAGCTTTCAAAACCCGGGGTTGGAGCAGTTCTTC
TRBV7-6,many,TRBJ2-5,TRBD2,CASQPSGGVPETQYF,TGTGCCAGCCAACCAAGCGGGGGGGTTCCAGAGACCCAGTACTTC
TRBV2,-,TRBJ1-2,TRBD1,CASSGSTGTGSDGYTF,TGTGCCAGCAGTGGCAGCACCGGGACAGGGAGCGATGGCTACACCTTC
TRBV20-1,-,TRBJ2-5,TRBD1,CSYDRAKETQYF,TGCAGTTACGACAGGGCAAAAGAGACCCAGTACTTC
TRBV6-1,few,TRBJ1-1,-,CASRGGQGVTEAFF,TGTGCCAGCAGGGGTGGTCAGGGTGTCACTGAAGCTTTCTTT
TRBV9,many,TRBJ1-6,-,CASSVEGGNSYNSPLHF,TGTGCCAGCAGCGTAGAGGGCGGCAACTCCTATAATTCACCCCTCCACTTT
TRBV7-2,many,TRBJ1-1,-,CASSPSAGTEAFF,TGTGCCAGCAGCCCGAGCGCGGGAACTGAAGCTTTCTTT
TRBV7-9,-,TRBJ1-2,TRBD1,CASSSTGTGANYGYTF,TGTGCCAGCAGCTCAACAGGGACAGGGGCGAACTATGGCTACACCTTC
TRBV24-1,many,TRBJ1-1,-,CATSDTGTIAFF,TGTGCCACCAGTGATACCGGGACAATTGCTTTCTTT
TRBV19,many,TRBJ1-5,-,CASSMVQGLQPQHF,TGTGCCAGTAGTATGGTCCAGGGTCTTCAGCCCCAGCATTTT
TRBV9,many,TRBJ2-5,TRBD2,CASNTPGRSDGETQYF,TGTGCCAGCAACACACCCGGGAGGTCGGACGGGGAGACCCAGTACTTC
TRBV24-1,many,TRBJ1-5,-,CATSDWSSNQPQHF,TGTGCCACCAGTGATTGGTCTAGCAATCAGCCCCAGCATTTT
TRBV28,-,TRBJ1-1,-,CASSFGADLRGAFF,TGTGCCAGCAGTTTTGGGGCCGACCTCAGGGGAGCTTTCTTT
TRBV6-5,-,TRBJ1-2,-,CASSYSGEGYGYTF,TGTGCCAGCAGTTACTCAGGGGAAGGCTATGGCTACACCTTC
TRBV5-1,-,TRBJ1-6,-,CASRTDGGSKHSPLHF,TGCGCCAGCAGGACGGATGGCGGATCAAAGCATTCACCCCTCCACTTT
TRBV12-3/TRBV12-4,-,TRBJ1-4,TRBD1,CASEGTGSEKLFF,TGTGCCAGCGAGGGGACAGGGAGTGAAAAACTGTTTTTT
TRBV29-1,many,TRBJ2-7,-,CSVGKTPYEQYF,TGCAGCGTTGGGAAAACCCCCTACGAGCAGTACTTC
TRBV28,-,TRBJ2-6,TRBD1,CASGPSYRGFGANVLTF,TGTGCCAGTGGACCCAGTTACAGGGGCTTTGGGGCCAACGTCCTGACTTTC
TRBV14,-,TRBJ2-7,-,CASSLLGPLTSEQYF,TGTGCCAGCAGCCTTTTGGGACCTCTTACGAGCGAGCAGTACTTC
TRBV7-2,-,TRBJ1-2,-,CASSLRPEVSNYGYTF,TGTGCCAGCAGCTTACGGCCGGAAGTATCTAACTATGGCTACACCTTC
TRBV11-2,-,TRBJ2-5,TRBD2,CASSLEASGTLGETQYF,TGCGCCAGCAGCTTGGAGGCTAGCGGGACTCTTGGGGAGACCCAGTACTTC
TRBV29-1,-,TRBJ1-2,TRBD1,CSATGQGSYGYTF,TGCAGCGCAACGGGACAGGGGAGCTATGGCTACACCTTC
TRBV29-1,-,TRBJ1-1,-,CSAARGTGVNTEAFF,TGCAGCGCGGCGAGGGGGACCGGGGTAAACACTGAAGCTTTCTTT
TRBV7-9,-,TRBJ2-7,-,CASSSNRESSYEQYF,TGTGCCAGCAGCTCAAACAGGGAATCATCCTACGAGCAGTACTTC
TRBV20-1,few,TRBJ2-7,TRBD2,CSQSPGGREQYF,TGCAGTCAAAGCCCGGGGGGTCGCGAGCAGTACTTC
TRBV2,-,TRBJ2-2,TRBD2,CASSERGGRSGELFF,TGTGCCAGCAGTGAGCGGGGGGGCCGGAGCGGGGAGCTGTTTTTT
TRBV10-2,few,TRBJ1-5,-,CATRTAYSNQPQHF,TGCGCCACCCGGACAGCCTATAGCAATCAGCCCCAGCATTTT
TRBV10-2,many,TRBJ1-1,-,CASSEPQTEAFF,TGCGCCAGCAGTGAACCCCAGACTGAAGCTTTCTTT
TRBV20-1,many,TRBJ2-7,TRBD1,CSARANLAGTGATYEQYF,TGCAGTGCTAGAGCCAATCTGGCCGGGACAGGGGCTACCTACGAGCAGTACTTC
TRBV29-1,-,TRBJ1-2,-,CSGKGQDGGYTF,TGCAGCGGGAAGGGGCAGGACGGTGGCTACACCTTC
TRBV20-1,few,TRBJ2-6,-,CSARVSWEPYSGANVLTF,TGCAGTGCTAGAGTCTCGTGGGAACCGTACTCTGGGGCCAACGTCCTGACTTTC
TRBV5-1,-,TRBJ1-1,-,CASSLRVGPTEAFF,TGCGCCAGCAGCTTAAGGGTCGGCCCCACTGAAGCTTTCTTT